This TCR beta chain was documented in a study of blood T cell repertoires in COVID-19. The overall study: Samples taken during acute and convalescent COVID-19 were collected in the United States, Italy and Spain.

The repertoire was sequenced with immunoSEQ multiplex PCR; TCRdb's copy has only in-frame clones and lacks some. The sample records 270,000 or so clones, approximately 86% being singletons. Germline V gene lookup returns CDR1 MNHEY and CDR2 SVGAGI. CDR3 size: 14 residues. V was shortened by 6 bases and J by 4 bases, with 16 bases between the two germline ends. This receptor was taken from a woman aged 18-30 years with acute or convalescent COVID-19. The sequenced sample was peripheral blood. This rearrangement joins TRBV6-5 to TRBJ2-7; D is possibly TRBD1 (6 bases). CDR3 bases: TGTGCCAGCAGCTTCGGACAGAACGATTACGAGCAGTACTTC. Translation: CASSFGQNDYEQYF.